The T cell receptor beta chain described here comes from a study of a mutant IDH1 vaccine in newly diagnosed glioma. The wider study: Earlier treatment was radiotherapy, temozolomide, or both, with most getting both.

Assay used: immunoSEQ multiplex PCR; TCRdb lists only in-frame clones, some missing. The table includes 70,000 to 95,000 clones, 75% to 90% detected once. Described time point: week 23, last vaccination. Every vaccination contained 300 ug of the mutant IDH1 20-mer peptide and was paired with topical imiquimod. As concerns this clone: Its antigen is not known.

Sequencing was performed on PBMCs, taken from a glioma patient whose treatment included an IDH1 peptide vaccine. The receptor was isolated from a woman in her fifties or sixties with glioma.

CDR3 DNA sequence: TGTGCCAGCAGCTCCCGCGGGCCTAGCGGGTCCCCCTACAATGAGCAGTTCTTC. Translated, it gives CASSSRGPSGSPYNEQFF. The chain links TRBV7-9 to TRBJ2-1; TRBD2 agrees at 8 bases. The CDR3 runs to 18 residues. J was trimmed by 2 bases and V by 4 bases; bases with no gene match: 13. Germline assignment: CDR1 SEHNR and CDR2 FQNEAQ (reference sequence).